The 32 T cell receptor beta chains presented below share a single source sample, sequenced in a study of T cell clonality in common variable immunodeficiency (dated by TCRdb to 2015 to 2017). Overall study results and their limits: Reportedly, TCRbeta sequences from CVID had fewer deletions and N-nucleotide insertions, and highly modified clones with 13 or more V deletions were absent from CVID.

No antigen has been assigned to these receptors. Preparation of the library involved the immunoSEQ multiplex PCR assay. Drawn from immuneACCESS, this table holds only the in-frame rearrangements with V and J called that TCRdb kept. Clones are partly lost; checked studies trace under half to an unresolved V gene and leave the rest unexplained. This sample is represented by more than 20,000 clones, with no singletons among them. The top ten hold approximately 4% of the sample. What was sequenced was peripheral blood mononuclear cells. The source of these receptors is a human donor with common variable immunodeficiency.

Of note for this clone: The observed sequence ends 3 residues before the CDR3 terminus, with the missing tail filled in from the germline J gene. The chain links TRBV19 to TRBJ2-1; TRBD2 matches at 10 bases. CDR1 and CDR2 from the germline V gene are LNHDA and SQIVND (reference sequence). The CDR3 has 16 residues. The trim removed 5 bases at V and 3 bases at J, leaving 7 bases unmatched. The CDR3 is CASSPQLAGYYNEQFF. The sequenced part of the CDR3 DNA is TGTGCCAGTAGTCCCCAACTAGCGGGGTACTACAATGAG.

This clone showed up just a few times. The read ends 3 residues early relative to the CDR3; the germline J gene fills the gap. The V gene is TRBV5-1, the J gene TRBJ2-3; unclear D gene. The germline V gene encodes CDR1 SGHRS and CDR2 YFSETQ. V was trimmed by 4 bases and J by 1 base, leaving 4 bases between them. The CDR3 totals 12 residues. The CDR3 sequence is CASSRGTDTQYF. The part of the CDR3 DNA that was read is TGCGCCAGCAGCCGGGGCACAGATACG.

This clone was picked up many times. The read terminates 3 residues before the CDR3 end, so the remaining end is supplied by the germline J gene. V and J are TRBV5-1 and TRBJ2-5; 7 bases align to TRBD2. CDR3 length: 14 amino acids. From germline, CDR1 is SGHRS and CDR2 YFSETQ. J lost 2 bases, V lost 4 bases, and 5 bases had no gene match. CDR3 region: CASSPSGQQETQYF. The CDR3 DNA, read in part, is TGCGCCAGCAGCCCTAGCGGACAACAAGAGACC.

This clone was counted many times. The observed sequence ends 3 residues before the CDR3 terminus, with the missing tail filled in from the germline J gene. The chain is built from TRBV5-1 and TRBJ2-5; the match to TRBD1 covers 8 bases. Unmatched junction bases numbered 8, after V lost 0 bases and J lost 4 bases. In germline, CDR1 is SGHRS, CDR2 YFSETQ. The CDR3 totals 16 residues. The CDR3 sequence is CASSLDPGGARETQYF. CDR3 DNA (partial): TGCGCCAGCAGCTTGGACCCAGGGGGCGCGAGAGAGACC.

This clone was recorded at least ten times. The sequenced fragment ends 3 residues before the CDR3 boundary, so the rest is inferred from the germline J gene. The chain has TRBV5-1 and TRBJ2-3; 9 positions match TRBD2. The germline gives CDR1 SGHRS, CDR2 YFSETQ. The V segment lost 4 bases and the J segment 2 bases; nucleotides outside the gene matches: 5. The CDR3 runs 15 residues. The CDR3 here is CASSTSGLLTDTQYF. The DNA read from the CDR3 is TGCGCCAGCAGCACTAGCGGGCTCCTCACAGATACG.

This clone appeared many times. The CDR3 extends 3 residues past the end of the read, so its final part is completed from the germline J gene. This chain uses TRBV5-1 with TRBJ2-2; 9 bases are shared with TRBD2. CDR3 length equals 16 residues. V dropped 4 bases and J dropped 7; count of bases not matched to a gene: 11. The germline gives CDR1 SGHRS, CDR2 YFSETQ. The sequenced CDR3 bases are TGCGCCAGCAGCGGAGGACTAGCGTTCAATGGCGGGGAG. This sequence encodes CASSGGLAFNGGE. The full CDR3 protein reads CASSGGLAFNGGELFF.

With regard to this clone: Sequencing ends 3 residues short of the CDR3 end; the germline J gene provides the rest. The chain uses TRBV2 and TRBJ2-7, with D possibly matching TRBD2 (5 bases). The CDR3 length is 14 residues. V lost 4 bases and J lost 0, with 10 bases in between. Germline V gene sequence: CDR1 SNHLY, CDR2 FYNNEI. CDR3 sequence: CASSGSTSSYEQYF. The DNA read from the CDR3 is TGTGCCAGCAGTGGATCTACTAGCTCCTACGAG.

Remarks on this clone: The read finishes 3 residues shy of the CDR3 end, and the germline J gene is used to complete it. The genes are TRBV7-9 and TRBJ2-7, with D uncertain. V lost 1 base and J lost 6, with 16 bases in between. The CDR3 is 15 amino acids. Per the germline V gene, CDR1 is SEHNR and CDR2 is FQNEAQ (reference sequence). CDR3 bases read: TGTGCCAGCAGCTTAGTGAACCGCCCCAGTGTCGAG. Encoded protein: CASSLVNRPSVE. The whole CDR3 region reads CASSLVNRPSVEQYF.

This clone was seen a handful of times. The read terminates 3 residues ahead of where the CDR3 ends, so the germline J gene completes it. V is TRBV19 and J is TRBJ2-3; a possible D gene is TRBD2 (6 bases). Germline CDR1 is LNHDA and CDR2 is SQIVND (reference sequence). The CDR3 has 15 amino acids. V was trimmed by 3 bases and J by 1 base, leaving 11 bases between them. CDR3 amino acids: CASSIRGVRTDTQYF. The sequenced part of the CDR3 DNA is TGTGCCAGTAGTATCCGCGGGGTGCGCACAGATACG. The whole variable domain, remainder taken from reference TRBV19 and TRBJ2-3, is DGGITQSPKYLFRKEGQNVTLSCEQNLNHDAMYWYRQDPGQGLRLIYYSQIVNDFQKGDIAEGYSVSREKKESFPLTVTSAQKNPTAFYLCASSIRGVRTDTQYFGPGTRLTVL.

This clone occurred many times. The missing CDR3 end, 3 residues past where the read stops, is filled in from the germline J gene. The chain uses TRBV18 and TRBJ2-3; D remains ambiguous. This CDR3 has 15 amino acids. Trimming left V 3 bases short and J 1 base short, with 11 bases between. Germline CDR1 KGHSH, CDR2 LQKENI. CDR3 amino acids: CASSPGRVGTDTQYF. The DNA read from the CDR3 is TGTGCCAGCTCACCTGGCCGGGTCGGCACAGATACG. The full variable domain, completed using reference TRBV18 and TRBJ2-3, is NAGVMQNPRHLVRRRGQEARLRCSPMKGHSHVYWYRQLPEEGLKFMVYLQKENIIDESGMPKERFSAEFPKEGPSILRIQQVVRGDSAAYFCASSPGRVGTDTQYFGPGTRLTVL.

This clone was counted between two and nine times. The read ends 3 residues shy of where the CDR3 ends; the end is completed using the germline J gene. The chain carries TRBV2 and TRBJ2-7; D unclear. The CDR3 loop spans 14 amino acids. Germline CDR1 and CDR2: SNHLY and FYNNEI. Trimming stripped 9 bases from V and 0 bases from J, with 15 bases between. This CDR3 is CASKLSASSYEQYF. The part of the CDR3 DNA that was read is TGTGCCAGTAAACTAAGCGCGAGCTCCTACGAG.

This clone was counted between two and nine times. The CDR3 end falls 3 residues outside the read, so it is completed with the germline J gene. The genes are TRBV2 and TRBJ1-2; 8 positions match TRBD1. CDR3 size: 13 residues. The junction had 3 bases not matched to a gene; V was cut back by 6 bases and J by 3 bases. Germline CDR1 reads SNHLY; CDR2 reads FYNNEI. The sequenced CDR3 bases are TGTGCCAGCAGACAGGGGGTAGACTATGGC. It encodes CASRQGVDYG. The full-length CDR3 reads as CASRQGVDYGYTF.

This clone has only a few counts. The read is 3 residues too short to cover the CDR3 end, so that end is filled in from the germline J gene. This chain connects TRBV2 to TRBJ1-5; possibly TRBD1 for D (5 bases). Germline values: CDR1 SNHLY, CDR2 FYNNEI. Trimming took 6 bases from V and 0 from J, leaving 15 bases between them. The CDR3 length is 16 residues. The CDR3 loop is CASSELGHISNQPQHF. Partial CDR3 DNA: TGTGCCAGCAGCGAGCTGGGGCACATTAGCAATCAGCCC.

Comments on this clone: The read terminates 3 residues ahead of where the CDR3 ends, so the germline J gene completes it. The chain carries TRBV2 and TRBJ2-1, with TRBD1 as a possible D gene (5 bases). With 4 bases removed from V and 4 bases from J, the gap between germline ends came to 8 bases. Germline CDR1 and CDR2: SNHLY and FYNNEI. This CDR3 contains 13 residues. Partial CDR3 DNA: TGTGCCAGCAGTGGACAGTTATACAATGAG. Amino acid sequence: CASSGQLYNE. The whole CDR3 sequence is CASSGQLYNEQFF.

This clone was seen repeatedly, ten times or more. The read falls 3 residues short of the CDR3 end, and the missing part is taken from the germline J gene. V and J are TRBV20-1 and TRBJ2-2; D ambiguous. V was pared by 3 bases and J by 4 bases, with 12 bases between. Germline CDR1 DFQATT, CDR2 SNEGSKA (reference sequence). The CDR3 loop spans 14 amino acids. The DNA read from the CDR3 is TGCAGTGCTAGCGGAATAGCCGGCACCGGGGAG. It yields the protein CSASGIAGTGE. The full CDR3 protein reads CSASGIAGTGELFF.

This clone was found many times. Read data end 3 residues before the CDR3 end; the end is taken from the germline J gene. The rearrangement uses TRBV18 and TRBJ1-4, with a possible D match to TRBD1 (5 bases). CDR3 length: 15 amino acids. The V end lost 3 bases, the J end lost 7 bases, and 15 bases lay between the germline ends. The V gene's germline CDR1 is KGHSH and CDR2 LQKENI. This CDR3 is CASSPEGAEIEKLFF. The CDR3 DNA, read in part, is TGTGCCAGCTCACCGGAAGGGGCGGAAATTGAAAAA.

This clone was seen a handful of times. From the germline J gene comes the end of the CDR3, since the read stops 3 residues before it. The chain carries TRBV18 and TRBJ2-3, with D possibly being TRBD1 (5 bases). The CDR3 sequence is 15 residues long. The V end lost 0 bases, the J end lost 8 bases, and 15 bases lay between the germline ends. In germline, CDR1 is KGHSH, CDR2 LQKENI. The covered CDR3 bases are TGTGCCAGCTCACCACCGGTAGGGGTGCAGGTTACG. Encoded protein: CASSPPVGVQVT. The whole CDR3 sequence reads CASSPPVGVQVTQYF.

In this sample, this clone turned up a few times. Sequencing ends 3 residues short of the CDR3 end; the germline J gene provides the rest. The chain has TRBV6-1 and TRBJ2-5, with a tentative D call TRBD2 (6 bases). V was cut by 2 bases and J by 4 bases, with 20 bases left in between. CDR1 is MNHNS, CDR2 SASEGT, per germline. The CDR3 has 17 amino acids. Partial CDR3 DNA: TGTGCCAGCAGTGAAAGTTTTGGCAGGGAGGTTGTAGAGACC. It specifies CASSESFGREVVET. The complete CDR3 reads CASSESFGREVVETQYF.

As to this clone: The CDR3 end falls 3 residues outside the read, so it is completed with the germline J gene. This rearrangement joins TRBV6-1 to TRBJ2-2; no definite D call. Trimming left V 3 bases short and J 2 bases short, with 7 bases between. This CDR3 spans 14 amino acids. The germline V gene has CDR1 MNHNS and CDR2 SASEGT. CDR3 region: CASSDRRNTGELFF. CDR3 DNA, as far as it was read: TGTGCCAGCAGTGATCGCAGAAACACCGGGGAG.

This clone was recorded a few times. The read halts 3 residues ahead of the CDR3 end, with the missing end drawn from the germline J gene. The chain couples TRBV2 to TRBJ1-5; the D gene is possibly TRBD1 (6 bases). From germline, CDR1 is SNHLY and CDR2 FYNNEI. The CDR3 spans 15 residues. Trimming removed 6 bases from V and 0 bases from J, with 12 bases in between. The CDR3 loop is CASRRTENSNQPQHF. The part of the CDR3 DNA that was read is TGTGCCAGCAGGCGGACAGAGAATAGCAATCAGCCC.

This clone was counted ten times or more. The read ends 3 residues before the CDR3 terminus; that terminus is restored from the germline J gene. This chain joins TRBV30 and TRBJ1-1, with D possibly being TRBD1 (5 bases). Germline V gives CDR1 GTSNPN, CDR2 SVGIG (reference sequence). The CDR3 spans 11 residues. CDR3 region: CAWSIQGGAFF. CDR3 DNA, as far as it was read: TGTGCCTGGAGTATCCAGGGTGGT. The full variable domain, completed using reference TRBV30 and TRBJ1-1, is SQTIHQWPATLVQPVGSPLSLECTVEGTSNPNLYWYRQAAGRGLQLLFYSVGIGQISSEVPQNLSASRPQDRQFILSSKKLLLSDSGFYLCAWSIQGGAFFGQGTRLTVV.

This clone has a handful of counts. The sequenced fragment ends 3 residues before the CDR3 boundary, so the rest is inferred from the germline J gene. This chain links TRBV2 with TRBJ2-7, with 12 positions matching TRBD2. The CDR3 length is 15 residues. CDR1 and CDR2 from the germline V gene are SNHLY and FYNNEI. After removal of 1 base from V and 2 bases from J, the junction contained 0 bases not matched to a gene. The CDR3 loop is CASSEGTSGTYEQYF. CDR3 DNA (partial): TGTGCCAGCAGTGAAGGGACTAGCGGGACCTACGAG. The complete variable domain, with remaining parts taken from reference TRBV2 and TRBJ2-7, reads EPEVTQTPSHQVTQMGQEVILRCVPISNHLYFYWYRQILGQKVEFLVSFYNNEISEKSEIFDDQFSVERPDGSNFTLKIRSTKLEDSAMYFCASSEGTSGTYEQYFGPGTRLTVT.

This clone showed up many times. The DNA read from the CDR3 is TGTGCCAGCAGCGCCGGACAGGGGGGTGGC. Protein product: CASSAGQGGG. The CDR3, in full, reads CASSAGQGGGYTF. The chain is built from TRBV7-9 and TRBJ1-2; 10 bases are a match to TRBD1. The read terminates 3 residues ahead of where the CDR3 ends, so the germline J gene completes it. Germline lookup yields CDR1 SEHNR and CDR2 FQNEAQ (reference sequence). J was trimmed by 7 bases and V by 5 bases; bases with no gene match: 4. This CDR3 region has 13 residues.

By share, this clone counts as medium-sized (0.01 to 0.1%). The DNA read from the CDR3 is TGCAGCGTTGGGGGACAGCCTCAAGAGACC. Residues: CSVGGQPQET. The whole CDR3 reads CSVGGQPQETQYF. The genes are TRBV29-1 and TRBJ2-5, with 7 bases matching TRBD1. The read stops 3 residues short of the end of the CDR3; the missing end is completed from the germline J gene. This CDR3 has 13 residues. Germline V gene lookup returns CDR1 SQVTM and CDR2 ANQGSEA. V trimming: 4 bases; J trimming: 2 bases; junction bases outside the gene matches: 4.

This clone was counted ten times or more. Read sequence stops 3 residues before the CDR3 end, and the germline J gene provides the missing end. This sequence joins TRBV18 and TRBJ2-2; 7 nucleotides agree with TRBD1. The CDR3 loop spans 14 amino acids. Germline loops: CDR1 KGHSH, CDR2 LQKENI. This CDR3 reads CASSPTGNNERLFF. CDR3 DNA, as far as it was read: TGTGCCAGCTCACCGACAGGGAATAATGAAAGG.

This clone has a handful of counts. The read halts 3 residues ahead of the CDR3 end, with the missing end drawn from the germline J gene. V usage is TRBV7-8 and J usage is TRBJ2-5, with TRBD2 identical over 8 bases. Germline V gene lookup returns CDR1 SGHVS and CDR2 FQNEAQ. The CDR3 consists of 14 residues. The junction had 6 bases not matched to a gene; V was cut back by 6 bases and J by 3 bases. The sequenced CDR3 bases are TGTGCCAGCAGTAGCGGGGAGTGGAAAGAGACC. Translating it yields CASSSGEWKET. The full CDR3 is CASSSGEWKETQYF. The whole variable domain, remainder taken from reference TRBV7-8 and TRBJ2-5, is GAGVSQSPRYKVAKRGQDVALRCDPISGHVSLFWYQQALGQGPEFLTYFQNEAQLDKSGLPSDRFFAERPEGSVSTLKIQRTQQEDSAVYLCASSSGEWKETQYFGPGTRLLVL.

This clone appeared a few times. The observed sequence ends 3 residues before the CDR3 terminus, with the missing tail filled in from the germline J gene. V and J are TRBV6-2 or TRBV6-3 and TRBJ1-1; D may be TRBD1 (6 bases). The CDR3 covers 14 residues. The V end was cut by 7 bases, the J end by 5 bases, with 17 bases between. From germline, CDR1 is MNHEY and CDR2 SVGEGT. CDR3 sequence: CASNHDRLRTEAFF. CDR3 DNA, as far as it was read: TGTGCCAGCAACCACGACAGGCTCAGGACTGAA.

This clone was found many times. The DNA ends 3 residues before the CDR3 does, and the rest of the CDR3 is filled in from the germline J gene. The chain is built from TRBV2 and TRBJ1-5; TRBD1 might be the D (5 bases). Germline V gene sequence: CDR1 SNHLY, CDR2 FYNNEI. The CDR3 consists of 15 residues. V was trimmed by 6 bases and J by 4 bases, leaving 16 bases between them. CDR3 bases read: TGTGCCAGCAGCGGGGGACCCCTAGGGAATCAGCCC. This translates into CASSGGPLGNQP. The CDR3 reads in full as CASSGGPLGNQPQHF.

The chain's CDR3 is CASSEPTSGRRNEQFF. CDR3 DNA (partial): TGTGCCAGCAGTGAGCCGACTAGCGGGAGGCGCAATGAG. J is TRBJ2-1 and V is TRBV6-1; 13 nucleotides line up with TRBD2. The CDR3 end falls 3 residues outside the read, so it is completed with the germline J gene. Germline assignment: CDR1 MNHNS and CDR2 SASEGT. V shed 3 bases and J 6 bases; nucleotides not matched to a gene: 5. The length of the CDR3 is 16 residues.

Note on this clone: The read ends 3 residues shy of where the CDR3 ends; the end is completed using the germline J gene. V is TRBV13 and J is TRBJ2-7; 8 bases fit TRBD1. CDR3 length equals 15 residues. CDR1 is PRHDT and CDR2 is FYEKMQ in the germline V gene (reference sequence). The V and J ends lost 5 bases and 2 bases, in that order; junction bases with no gene match: 8. CDR3 bases read: TGTGCCAGCAGCCCCCCGGACAGGGCCGCCTACGAG. Its protein product is CASSPPDRAAYE. The full CDR3 sequence reads CASSPPDRAAYEQYF.

CDR3 sequence reads: CASSPEITGVVEKLFF. The DNA read from the CDR3 is TGTGCCAGCTCACCAGAGATAACAGGGGTAGTTGAAAAA. This chain joins TRBV18 and TRBJ1-4; 7 nucleotides line up with TRBD1. The DNA ends 3 residues before the CDR3 does, and the rest of the CDR3 is filled in from the germline J gene. Looked up from germline, CDR1 is KGHSH and CDR2 is LQKENI. This CDR3 comprises 16 residues. V gave up 2 bases and J gave up 7 bases; unmatched junction bases: 10.

This clone was recorded a few times. The read halts 3 residues ahead of the CDR3 end, with the missing end drawn from the germline J gene. This chain joins TRBV30 and TRBJ1-6; D gene ambiguous. Trimming left V 5 bases short and J 0 bases short, with 5 bases between. This CDR3 spans 13 amino acids. The germline V gene has CDR1 GTSNPN and CDR2 SVGIG (reference sequence). The CDR3 sequence is CAWGPSYNSPLHF. CDR3 DNA, as far as it was read: TGTGCCTGGGGCCCCTCCTATAATTCACCC.